This T cell receptor beta chain was sequenced in a study of CD8 T cells in Susac syndrome. Random hexamers served to reverse transcribe about 0.5 to 1 ug RNA. TCRdb fed the immunoSEQ multiplex PCR reads into MiXCR, producing one record per CDR3 protein. Among about 210,000 distinct CDR3 sequences listed, 95% were seen once. CDR3 length: 13 residues. From germline, CDR1 is ENHRY and CDR2 SYGVKD. With 0 bases removed from V and 6 bases from J, the gap between germline ends came to 6 bases. CD8+ and CD4+ T cells from blood underwent TCR beta sequencing. This TCR was recovered from a human donor with multiple sclerosis. The specimen was CD4+ T cells from PBMCs. The genes are TRBV10-3 and TRBJ2-1; D uncertain. DNA of the CDR3: TGTGCCATCAGTGAGTCGATGAGCAATGAGCAGTTCTTC. It yields the protein CAISESMSNEQFF.